One and the same sample provided the 9 T cell receptor beta chains below, sequenced in a study of blood T cell repertoires in COVID-19. Sequencing was performed with immunoSEQ multiplex PCR; in TCRdb, only in-frame clones are kept and a portion is missing. The table includes 73,000 or so clones, around 83% detected once. Sequenced: peripheral blood. The receptors come from a man in his fifties or sixties with active COVID-19.

This clone occurred once. The chain couples TRBV9 to TRBJ2-3, with TRBD2 matching 8 bases. The germline CDR1 and CDR2 sequences are SGDLS and YYNGEE. The CDR3 is 15 residues long. V shed 0 bases, J shed 5 bases, and the junction held 5 bases outside the gene matches. For the CDR3, the DNA is TGTGCCAGCAGCGTAGACCAGCGGGAGTTAGATACGCAGTATTTT. The encoded protein is CASSVDQRELDTQYF.

V gene TRBV6-6 combines with J gene TRBJ1-6, with a weak D call TRBD1 (5 bases). Trimming took 0 bases from V and 8 from J, leaving 8 bases between them. Germline V CDR1 and CDR2: MNHNY, SVGAGI (reference sequence). The CDR3 loop spans 14 amino acids. CDR3 DNA: TGTGCCAGCAGTTACTCGCAGGGTGATTCACCCCTCCACTTT. Its translation: CASSYSQGDSPLHF.

This clone came up a few times. The chain uses TRBV6-5 and TRBJ2-7; 9 bases are a match to TRBD2. V lost 4 bases to trimming and J lost 2 bases; unmatched junction nucleotides: 3. CDR3 length: 14 residues. Germline V gene lookup returns CDR1 MNHEY and CDR2 SVGAGI. Here the CDR3 reads CASSFLAGPYEQYF. The DNA of the CDR3 is TGTGCCAGCAGTTTCCTAGCGGGGCCCTACGAGCAGTACTTC.

The chain joins TRBV7-2 to TRBJ1-2, with D possibly matching TRBD1 (6 bases). Germline V gene lookup returns CDR1 SGHTA and CDR2 FQGNSA. The length of the CDR3 is 15 residues. V was pared by 1 base and J by 6 bases, with 15 bases between. The CDR3 protein is CASSLVGRGSDGYTF. The CDR3 DNA follows: TGTGCCAGCAGCTTAGTTGGTAGGGGGTCTGATGGCTACACCTTC.

The chain employs TRBV12-3 or TRBV12-4 and TRBJ2-5, with D unclear. This CDR3 region has 13 residues. Trimming stripped 7 bases from V and 7 bases from J, with 16 bases between. The CDR3 bases are TGTGCCAGCACCGATCTAGGCAAAGGGACCCAGTACTTC. This encodes CASTDLGKGTQYF.

This clone appeared a few times. The chain combines TRBV7-2 with TRBJ2-7; D perhaps matches TRBD2 (5 bases). The CDR3 is 14 amino acids. V was cut by 2 bases and J by 2 bases, with 10 bases left in between. Germline CDR1 reads SGHTA; CDR2 reads FQGNSA. The DNA for the CDR3 is TGTGCCAGCAGCTTATTAGGAGGTCCCTACGAGCAGTACTTC. This sequence encodes CASSLLGGPYEQYF. The whole variable domain, remainder taken from reference TRBV7-2 and TRBJ2-7, is GAGVSQSPSNKVTEKGKDVELRCDPISGHTALYWYRQSLGQGLEFLIYFQGNSAPDKSGLPSDRFSAERTGGSVSTLTIQRTQQEDSAVYLCASSLLGGPYEQYFGPGTRLTVT.

This clone was seen just once. V gene TRBV30 combines with J gene TRBJ2-1; the match to TRBD2 covers 9 bases. Per germline, CDR1 GTSNPN and CDR2 SVGIG (reference sequence). The CDR3 runs 15 residues. The junction had 6 bases not matched to a gene; V was cut back by 0 bases and J by 6 bases. The CDR3: CAWSVRSGSGNEQFF. In DNA, the CDR3 is TGTGCCTGGAGTGTACGTAGCGGGAGTGGCAATGAGCAGTTCTTC.

V gene TRBV27 combines with J gene TRBJ1-4; the match to TRBD1 covers 8 bases. Trimming removed 4 bases from V and 10 bases from J; junction bases left unmatched: 14. The CDR3 consists of 16 residues. Looked up from germline, CDR1 is MNHEY and CDR2 is SMNVEV (reference sequence). The CDR3 nucleotides are TGTGCCAGCAGTTGGTTCGGTGAACAGGGGGTGGCAAAACTGTTTTTT. It specifies CASSWFGEQGVAKLFF. Filled out from reference TRBV27 and TRBJ1-4, the complete variable domain reads EAQVTQNPRYLITVTGKKLTVTCSQNMNHEYMSWYRQDPGLGLRQIYYSMNVEVTDKGDVPEGYKVSRKEKRNFPLILESPSPNQTSLYFCASSWFGEQGVAKLFFGSGTQLSVL.

The genes are TRBV6-5 and TRBJ2-5; TRBD2 is a possible D gene (7 bases). The CDR3 totals 14 residues. Germline V gene lookup returns CDR1 MNHEY and CDR2 SVGAGI. V was clipped by 7 bases and J by 4 bases, with 16 bases between them. The CDR3 is CASKRGGQSETQYF. CDR3 in DNA: TGTGCCAGCAAGAGGGGGGGGCAATCAGAGACCCAGTACTTC.